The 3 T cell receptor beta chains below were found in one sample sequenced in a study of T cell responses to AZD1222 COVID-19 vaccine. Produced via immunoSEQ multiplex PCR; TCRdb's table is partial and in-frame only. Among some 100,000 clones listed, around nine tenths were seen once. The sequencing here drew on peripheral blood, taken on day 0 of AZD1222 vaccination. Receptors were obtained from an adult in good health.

The CDR3 reads CASSEPGLAGVREQFF. In nucleotides, the CDR3 is TGTGCCAGCAGTGAGCCGGGACTAGCGGGGGTGAGGGAGCAGTTCTTC. The chain joins TRBV25-1 to TRBJ2-1, with 14 bases lining up with TRBD2. Per germline, CDR1 MGHDK and CDR2 SYGVNS. Trimming cost V 3 bases and J 10 bases; bases outside gene matches: 8. The CDR3 sequence is 16 residues long.

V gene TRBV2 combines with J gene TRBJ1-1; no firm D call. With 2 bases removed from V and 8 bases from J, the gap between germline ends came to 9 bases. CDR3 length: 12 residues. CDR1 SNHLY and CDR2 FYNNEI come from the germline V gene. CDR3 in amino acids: CASSESRAEAFF. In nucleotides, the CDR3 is TGTGCCAGCAGTGAATCCAGAGCCGAAGCTTTCTTT.

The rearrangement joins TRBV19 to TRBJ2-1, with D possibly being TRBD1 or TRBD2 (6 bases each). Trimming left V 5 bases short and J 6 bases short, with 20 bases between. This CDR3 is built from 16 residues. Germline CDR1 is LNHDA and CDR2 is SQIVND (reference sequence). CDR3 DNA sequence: TGTGCCAGTAGTCCCCAGGGGACATCCGGGGGCAATGAGCAGTTCTTC. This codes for CASSPQGTSGGNEQFF.